The next 32 T cell receptor beta chains were all read from a single sample in a study of beta chain features in type 1 diabetes. The sequenced template was cDNA made from the entire isolated RNA. The assay was immunoSEQ multiplex PCR, and TCRdb's table has in-frame clones only and misses some. The data contain roughly 380,000 clones, around a fifth of them singletons. Sequenced material: naive CD4+ T cells from blood. These TCRs come from a woman younger than 30 in good health.

The chain links TRBV2 to TRBJ2-6, with D hard to call. CDR3 size: 14 residues. Trimming removed 4 bases at V and 0 bases at J, with 4 bases between. Germline CDR1 is SNHLY and CDR2 is FYNNEI. CDR3 coding DNA: TGTGCCAGCAGTGGAGACTCTGGGGCCAACGTCCTGACTTTC. It codes for CASSGDSGANVLTF.

The chain has TRBV7-2 and TRBJ2-7; D unclear. Trimming took 5 bases from V and 3 from J, leaving 17 bases between them. CDR1 SGHTA and CDR2 FQGNSA come from the germline V gene. The CDR3 runs to 15 residues. This CDR3 reads CASSHNNKPLYEQYF. The CDR3 DNA sequence: TGTGCCAGCAGCCATAACAACAAACCTCTCTACGAGCAGTACTTC.

The chain joins TRBV28 to TRBJ2-2, with D tentatively TRBD1 (6 bases). Germline CDR1 is MDHEN and CDR2 is SYDVKM. Trimming pared 8 bases from V and 7 bases from J, leaving 17 bases between. The CDR3 sequence is 14 residues long. The CDR3 protein is CASSSGTQFGELFF. For the CDR3, the DNA is TGTGCCAGCTCCTCCGGGACACAATTCGGGGAGCTGTTTTTT.

This chain uses TRBV4-1 with TRBJ2-7; 7 nucleotides agree with TRBD2. Germline trimming cut 0 bases from V and 4 bases from J; bases unmatched to any gene: 15. CDR1 is MGHRA and CDR2 is YSYEKL in the germline V gene. CDR3 length: 18 amino acids. The CDR3: CASSQDQVGGGKSYEQYF. DNA of the CDR3: TGCGCCAGCAGCCAAGATCAGGTCGGGGGAGGGAAGTCGTACGAGCAGTACTTC.

The V and J genes are TRBV18 and TRBJ1-2; 8 bases agree with TRBD1. The V gene's germline CDR1 is KGHSH and CDR2 LQKENI. The junction had 2 bases not matched to a gene; V was cut back by 5 bases and J by 3 bases. CDR3 length: 13 residues. The CDR3 DNA sequence: TGTGCCAGCTCATCGGACAGGGACTATGGCTACACCTTC. Amino acid sequence: CASSSDRDYGYTF.

This clone was counted between two and nine times. The rearrangement joins TRBV7-2 to TRBJ2-7; TRBD1 matches 11 bases. CDR1 SGHTA and CDR2 FQGNSA come from the germline V gene. The trim removed 4 bases at V and 4 bases at J, leaving 6 bases unmatched. This CDR3 is built from 15 residues. The CDR3 loop is CASSSPGTGGYEQYF. The CDR3 DNA sequence: TGTGCCAGCAGCTCCCCCGGGACAGGGGGTTACGAGCAGTACTTC.

There are a few counts of this clone. J is TRBJ1-2 and V is TRBV7-9; 7 nucleotides agree with TRBD1. The CDR3 spans 15 residues. Unmatched junction bases numbered 6, after V lost 5 bases and J lost 0 bases. Germline V gene sequence: CDR1 SEHNR, CDR2 FQNEAQ (reference sequence). CDR3 nucleotides: TGTGCCAGCAGCCTATACGGGACAGCTAACTATGGCTACACCTTC. Translated: CASSLYGTANYGYTF.

The rearrangement links TRBV4-1 to TRBJ2-1; 10 bases are a match to TRBD2. Trimming took 1 base from V and 10 from J; bases not matched to a gene: 7. The CDR3 is 15 residues long. Germline CDR1 reads MGHRA; CDR2 reads YSYEKL. The CDR3 reads CASSQAAGGQREQFF. CDR3 DNA: TGCGCCAGCAGCCAAGCAGCGGGAGGGCAACGGGAGCAGTTCTTC.

This clone was seen a few times. The V call is TRBV6-6, the J call TRBJ2-3; TRBD1 aligns across 8 bases. The CDR3 has 13 amino acids. CDR1 and CDR2 from the germline V gene are MNHNY and SVGAGI (reference sequence). V shed 7 bases, J shed 4 bases, and the junction held 4 bases outside the gene matches. The chain's CDR3 is CASNDRGSDTQYF. CDR3 coding DNA: TGTGCCAGCAACGACAGGGGATCAGATACGCAGTATTTT.

The chain joins TRBV30 to TRBJ2-3; D remains unclear. The CDR3 runs to 15 residues. Per the germline V gene, CDR1 is GTSNPN and CDR2 is SVGIG (reference sequence). V was shortened by 2 bases and J by 0 bases, with 12 bases between the two germline ends. CDR3 DNA sequence: TGTGCCTGGAGTTTGCTCCTTACTAGCACAGATACGCAGTATTTT. It specifies CAWSLLLTSTDTQYF. Full variable domain (remainder filled in from reference TRBV30 and TRBJ2-3): SQTIHQWPATLVQPVGSPLSLECTVEGTSNPNLYWYRQAAGRGLQLLFYSVGIGQISSEVPQNLSASRPQDRQFILSSKKLLLSDSGFYLCAWSLLLTSTDTQYFGPGTRLTVL.

This clone was seen more than once but under ten times. This chain joins TRBV12-5 and TRBJ1-6; 8 bases are a match to TRBD1. This CDR3 comprises 12 residues. V shed 9 bases, J shed 7 bases, and the junction held 2 bases outside the gene matches. Germline CDR1 LGHNT, CDR2 FRNRAP. This chain's CDR3 is CASGDRNSPLHF. In DNA form, the CDR3 reads TGTGCTAGCGGGGACAGGAATTCACCCCTCCACTTT.

The table lists this clone with a count of one. An end of the junction differs from the germline gene, which may be a read error. The chain couples TRBV23-1 to TRBJ1-1; D call uncertain. TRBV23-1 is recorded as an ORF, its role being uncertain. This CDR3 region has 11 residues. CDR3 amino acids: CASSQYSEAFF. The DNA of the CDR3 is TGCGCCAGCAGCCAATACAGTGAAGCTTTCTTT.

V gene TRBV18 combines with J gene TRBJ2-1, with 15 bases identical to TRBD2. The CDR3 is 18 amino acids. Trimming at V came to 5 bases and at J to 8 bases, leaving 13 bases not matched to a gene. Germline V gives CDR1 KGHSH, CDR2 LQKENI. This CDR3 is CASSRGLAGGNVGDEQFF. The CDR3 DNA reads TGTGCCAGCTCAAGGGGACTAGCGGGAGGAAATGTCGGCGATGAGCAGTTCTTC.

This clone was seen more than once but under ten times. The chain is built from TRBV2 and TRBJ1-5; 7 nucleotides align to TRBD1. With V trimmed by 5 bases and J by 4 bases, 11 bases remained unmatched. The germline CDR1 and CDR2 sequences are SNHLY and FYNNEI. This CDR3 contains 16 residues. CDR3 region: CASSLQGTTINQPQHF. CDR3 bases: TGTGCCAGCAGTTTACAGGGGACAACGATTAATCAGCCCCAGCATTTT. The variable domain in full, completed from reference TRBV2 and TRBJ1-5, reads EPEVTQTPSHQVTQMGQEVILRCVPISNHLYFYWYRQILGQKVEFLVSFYNNEISEKSEIFDDQFSVERPDGSNFTLKIRSTKLEDSAMYFCASSLQGTTINQPQHFGDGTRLSIL.

This clone has more than one count but fewer than ten. This chain joins TRBV30 and TRBJ2-1, with TRBD2 identical over 13 bases. V dropped 7 bases and J dropped 3; count of bases not matched to a gene: 3. CDR1 is GTSNPN and CDR2 is SVGIG in the germline V gene (reference sequence). This CDR3 region has 14 residues. CDR3 sequence (DNA): TGTGCCTACACTAGCGGGGGGGTCTACAATGAGCAGTTCTTC. Its protein product is CAYTSGGVYNEQFF. Supplemented by reference TRBV30 and TRBJ2-1, the full variable domain reads SQTIHQWPATLVQPVGSPLSLECTVEGTSNPNLYWYRQAAGRGLQLLFYSVGIGQISSEVPQNLSASRPQDRQFILSSKKLLLSDSGFYLCAYTSGGVYNEQFFGPGTRLTVL.

This clone was observed a handful of times. This chain connects TRBV2 to TRBJ2-3, with D possibly being TRBD2 (5 bases). Germline loops: CDR1 SNHLY, CDR2 FYNNEI. Trimming shortened V by 7 bases and J by 3 bases, and 14 bases separated the two germline ends. The CDR3 extends over 14 amino acids. CDR3 residues: CASTSRLLTDTQYF. CDR3 sequence (DNA): TGTGCCAGCACATCTCGACTATTAACAGATACGCAGTATTTT.

This chain links TRBV5-1 with TRBJ1-1; D unresolved. The CDR3 runs to 14 residues. Germline CDR1 is SGHRS and CDR2 is YFSETQ. Trimming pared 5 bases from V and 1 base from J, leaving 12 bases between. The CDR3 loop is CASREEQKNTEAFF. The CDR3 nucleotides are TGCGCCAGCAGGGAAGAACAGAAGAACACTGAAGCTTTCTTT. Full variable domain (outside the CDR3, taken from reference TRBV5-1 and TRBJ1-1): KAGVTQTPRYLIKTRGQQVTLSCSPISGHRSVSWYQQTPGQGLQFLFEYFSETQRNKGNFPGRFSGRQFSNSRSEMNVSTLELGDSALYLCASREEQKNTEAFFGQGTRLTVV.

This clone was observed a few times. This chain links TRBV9 with TRBJ2-5, with 9 bases aligning to TRBD1. Trimming removed 3 bases from V and 0 bases from J; junction bases left unmatched: 6. CDR3 length: 16 amino acids. CDR1 SGDLS and CDR2 YYNGEE come from the germline V gene. CDR3 in DNA: TGTGCCAGCAGCGCCTCCGGGACAGGGTACCAAGAGACCCAGTACTTC. It codes for CASSASGTGYQETQYF.

The chain carries TRBV9 and TRBJ2-7, with a weak D call TRBD1 (6 bases). The CDR3 length is 14 residues. Germline values: CDR1 SGDLS, CDR2 YYNGEE. With 5 bases removed from V and 1 base from J, the gap between germline ends came to 13 bases. The CDR3 DNA sequence: TGTGCCAGCAGAGTCATTACAGGGTCCTACGAGCAGTACTTC. Encoded protein: CASRVITGSYEQYF.

The V gene is TRBV5-1, the J gene TRBJ2-1; D is possibly TRBD1 (6 bases). The CDR3 runs 17 residues. Germline lookup yields CDR1 SGHRS and CDR2 YFSETQ. The V and J ends lost 3 bases and 3 bases respectively, with 19 bases between them. For the CDR3, the DNA is TGCGCCAGCAGCTACACGCAGGGGCGGAAGGACTACAATGAGCAGTTCTTC. It yields the protein CASSYTQGRKDYNEQFF.

This clone has just a few counts. The chain combines TRBV7-9 with TRBJ1-4; 7 bases align to TRBD1. The V segment lost 3 bases and the J segment 11 bases; nucleotides outside the gene matches: 6. The CDR3 extends over 13 amino acids. CDR1 SEHNR and CDR2 FQNEAQ come from the germline V gene (reference sequence). DNA of the CDR3: TGTGCCAGCAGCTTCCGACAGGGTGATAAACTGTTTTTT. This translates into CASSFRQGDKLFF.

This clone was detected a few times. The chain couples TRBV7-8 to TRBJ2-7; a weak D match, TRBD1 (6 bases). Germline CDR1 reads SGHVS; CDR2 reads FQNEAQ. The V end lost 4 bases, the J end lost 3 bases, and 13 bases lay between the germline ends. This CDR3 contains 14 residues. CDR3 residues: CASSSIRDNYEQYF. CDR3 bases: TGTGCCAGCAGCTCAATCCGGGACAACTACGAGCAGTACTTC.

V and J are TRBV5-1 and TRBJ2-2, with D possibly matching TRBD1 (6 bases). The CDR3 contains 16 residues. The V end was cut by 2 bases, the J end by 2 bases, with 13 bases between. Germline lookup yields CDR1 SGHRS and CDR2 YFSETQ. The CDR3 nucleotides read TGCGCCAGCAGCTTTCCGGGACACAGAAACACCGGGGAGCTGTTTTTT. This codes for CASSFPGHRNTGELFF.

CDR3 nucleotide sequence: TGTGCCTTGTCCAGCCGGAGGGACACTGAAGCTTTCTTT. This codes for CALSSRRDTEAFF. The V and J genes are TRBV30 and TRBJ1-1; D is undetermined. Germline V gene data show CDR1 as GTSNPN and CDR2 as SVGIG (reference sequence). V was trimmed by 7 bases and J by 3 bases, leaving 15 bases between them. The CDR3 has 13 amino acids.

There are a few counts of this clone. The CDR3, as DNA: TGCAGCGCCTTGGACAGGGGTGCCAACACCGGGGAGCTGTTTTTT. It specifies CSALDRGANTGELFF. V gene TRBV29-1 combines with J gene TRBJ2-2; 9 positions match TRBD1. CDR1 and CDR2 from the germline V gene are SQVTM and ANQGSEA. With 7 bases clipped from V and 2 bases from J, the junction kept 8 bases outside the gene matches. The CDR3 length is 15 residues.

This clone was picked up a small number of times. The chain uses TRBV18 and TRBJ2-7, with D maybe TRBD2 (5 bases). V dropped 3 bases and J dropped 0 bases, with 15 bases sitting between them. Germline CDR1 is KGHSH and CDR2 is LQKENI. The CDR3 has 16 residues. Here the CDR3 reads CASSPLAQASSYEQYF. DNA of the CDR3: TGTGCCAGCTCACCGTTAGCGCAGGCAAGCTCCTACGAGCAGTACTTC.

This clone was seen a few times. The rearrangement uses TRBV6-5 and TRBJ1-6; TRBD1 might be the D (5 bases). Germline V lookup: CDR1 MNHEY, CDR2 SVGAGI. The CDR3 is 12 amino acids. The germline V and J ends were trimmed by 8 bases and 4 bases, with 6 bases remaining between them. In nucleotides, the CDR3 is TGTGCCAGCGGGGGGTATAATTCACCCCTCCACTTT. Its protein product is CASGGYNSPLHF.

This clone has more than one count but fewer than ten. The chain combines TRBV5-6 with TRBJ2-7; 8 bases are shared with TRBD1. This CDR3 is 17 amino acids long. Germline V lookup: CDR1 SGHDT, CDR2 YYEEEE. Losses at the gene ends were 3 bases for V and 9 bases for J; bases not matched to a gene: 20. In nucleotides, the CDR3 is TGTGCCAGCAGCTCCAAGCTCCGGGACAGGTTGGACCTCGGGCAGTACTTC. Protein: CASSSKLRDRLDLGQYF.

CDR3 protein: CSVDRETDTQYF. DNA for the CDR3: TGCAGCGTTGACCGGGAAACAGATACGCAGTATTTT. V and J are TRBV29-1 and TRBJ2-3, with a tentative D call TRBD2 (5 bases). Trimming removed 3 bases at V and 3 bases at J, with 7 bases between. Germline assignment: CDR1 SQVTM and CDR2 ANQGSEA. The CDR3 runs 12 residues.

This clone has a handful of counts. V and J are TRBV9 and TRBJ1-2, with 12 bases lining up with TRBD1. The CDR3 has 15 residues. Trimming took 3 bases from V and 8 from J; bases not matched to a gene: 8. Germline V gene data show CDR1 as SGDLS and CDR2 as YYNGEE. The CDR3 spells CASSGGTGGAWGYTF. CDR3 nucleotide sequence: TGTGCCAGCAGCGGAGGGACAGGGGGCGCCTGGGGCTACACCTTC.

This clone was observed a handful of times. This chain links TRBV7-8 with TRBJ2-5; D is possibly TRBD1 (7 bases). The germline CDR1 and CDR2 sequences are SGHVS and FQNEAQ. Trimming removed 5 bases at V and 5 bases at J, with 12 bases between. CDR3 length: 13 amino acids. CDR3 loop: CASSPTGRETQYF. CDR3 nucleotide sequence: TGTGCCAGCAGCCCGACAGGGAGGGAGACCCAGTACTTC.

This clone was counted only a few times. The chain has TRBV19 and TRBJ1-5; a possible D gene is TRBD1 (5 bases). V was trimmed by 7 bases and J by 2 bases, leaving 12 bases between them. This CDR3 has 14 residues. CDR1 is LNHDA and CDR2 is SQIVND in the germline V gene (reference sequence). The DNA of the CDR3 is TGTGCCAGTACCATCGGGGGTGGCAATCAGCCCCAGCATTTT. It specifies CASTIGGGNQPQHF.